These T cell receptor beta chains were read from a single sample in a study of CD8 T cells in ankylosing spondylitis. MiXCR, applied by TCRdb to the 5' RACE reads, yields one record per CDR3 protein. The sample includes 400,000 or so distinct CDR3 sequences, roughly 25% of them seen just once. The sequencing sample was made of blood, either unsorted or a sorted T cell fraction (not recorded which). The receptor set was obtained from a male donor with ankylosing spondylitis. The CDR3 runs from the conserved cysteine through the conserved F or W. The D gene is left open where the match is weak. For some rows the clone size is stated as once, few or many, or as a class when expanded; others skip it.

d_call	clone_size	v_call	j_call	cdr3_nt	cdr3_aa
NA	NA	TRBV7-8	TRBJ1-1	TGTGCCAGCAGCTTAGAACGAGCTTTCTTT	CASSLERAFF
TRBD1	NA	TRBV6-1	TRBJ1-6	TGTGCCAGCAGAGATTCCGGGACAGGGGTCCTTAATTCACCCCTCCACTTT	CASRDSGTGVLNSPLHF
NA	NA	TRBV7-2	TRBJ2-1	TGTGCCAGCAGCCCCTCGGGGGTGGGTGAGCAGTTCTTC	CASSPSGVGEQFF
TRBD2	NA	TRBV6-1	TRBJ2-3	TGTGCCAGCATCCCCGGGGGGGCTAGCACAGATACGCAGTATTTT	CASIPGGASTDTQYF
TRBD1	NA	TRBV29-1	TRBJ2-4	TGCAGCGCCGACGGGACAGGGGGAAACATTCAGTACTTC	CSADGTGGNIQYF
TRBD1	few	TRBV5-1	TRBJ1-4	TGCGCCAGCAGCTTATCACAGGGGGGATCAACTAATGAAAAACTGTTTTTT	CASSLSQGGSTNEKLFF
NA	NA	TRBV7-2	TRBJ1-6	TGTGCCAGCTCCCCCGTTGTGGGACTAATCCACTTT	CASSPVVGLIHF
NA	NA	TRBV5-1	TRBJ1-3	TGCGCCAGCAGCTTGGATATGGCTGGAAACACCATATATTTT	CASSLDMAGNTIYF
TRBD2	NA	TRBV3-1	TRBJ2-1	TGTGCCAGCAGCCAACCGGGACTACTTTCCTACAATGAGCAGTTCTTC	CASSQPGLLSYNEQFF
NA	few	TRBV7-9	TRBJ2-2	TGTGCCAGCGCCGGACAGACGAACACCGGGGAGCTGTTTTTT	CASAGQTNTGELFF
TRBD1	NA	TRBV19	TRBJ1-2	TGTGCCAGTAGTATCGGACAGGGGGCTCATGGCTACACCTTC	CASSIGQGAHGYTF
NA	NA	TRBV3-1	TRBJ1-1	TGTGCCAGCAGCCAGGACCTTTCAAGGGGTGGGACTGAAGCTTTCTTT	CASSQDLSRGGTEAFF
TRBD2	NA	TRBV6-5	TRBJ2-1	TGTGCCAGCAGTTGGAGACTAGCGGGGTTGCTCTACAATGAGCAGTTCTTC	CASSWRLAGLLYNEQFF
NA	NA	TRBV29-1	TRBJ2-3	TGCAGCGTTGTCGATCCTTCCCTCAGGGGAGGCACAGATACGCAGTATTTT	CSVVDPSLRGGTDTQYF
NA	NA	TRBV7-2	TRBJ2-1	TGTGCCAGCAGCCCAGCGACAGGTAGCGATGAGCAGTTCTTC	CASSPATGSDEQFF
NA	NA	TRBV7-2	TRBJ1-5	TGTGCCAGCAGCTCGGGTCTCTCCAATCAGCCCCAGCATTTT	CASSSGLSNQPQHF
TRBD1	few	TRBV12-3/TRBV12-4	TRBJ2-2	TGTGCCAGCAAACCCGGGACAGGCAACACCGGGGAGCTGTTTTTT	CASKPGTGNTGELFF
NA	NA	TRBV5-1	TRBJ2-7	TGCGCCAGCAGTCCTACGACGTCTAGCTCCTACGAGCAGTACTTC	CASSPTTSSSYEQYF
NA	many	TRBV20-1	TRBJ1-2	TGCAGTGCTAGGGGTTTGGGGGGGTATGGCTACACCTTC	CSARGLGGYGYTF
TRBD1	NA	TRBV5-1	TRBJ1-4	TGCGCCAGCAGCTATTCATACAGGGGAAGAGGAGAAAAACTGTTTTTT	CASSYSYRGRGEKLFF
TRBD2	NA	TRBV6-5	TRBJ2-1	TGTGCCAGCAGTTACCTAGCGGGAGGGCCATACAATGAGCAGTTCTTC	CASSYLAGGPYNEQFF
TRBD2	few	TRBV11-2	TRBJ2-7	TGTGCCAGCAGCCCATGGACTAGCGGGAGGAACGAGCAGTACTTC	CASSPWTSGRNEQYF
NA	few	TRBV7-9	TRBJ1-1	TGTGCCAGCAGCTTAGAGGGGGGTCGGGACACTGAAGCTTTCTTT	CASSLEGGRDTEAFF
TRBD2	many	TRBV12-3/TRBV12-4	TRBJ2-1	TGTGCCAGCAGACGACTAGCGGGAGGGGATGAGCAGTTCTTC	CASRRLAGGDEQFF
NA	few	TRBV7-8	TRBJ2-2	TGTGCCAGCAGCTCACTAGCCCAGAACACCGGGGAGCTGTTTTTT	CASSSLAQNTGELFF
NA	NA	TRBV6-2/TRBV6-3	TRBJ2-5	TGTGCCAGCAGTTACTCGTCTTTTCGGGCGACAGAACAAGAGACCCAGTACTTC	CASSYSSFRATEQETQYF
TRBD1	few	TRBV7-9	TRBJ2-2	TGTGCCAGCAGCTTCGGCCTGACAGGGAGGGAGCTGTTTTTT	CASSFGLTGRELFF
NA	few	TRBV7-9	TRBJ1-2	TGTGCCAGCAGCTTAGGGACTTCTGACTATGGCTACACCTTC	CASSLGTSDYGYTF
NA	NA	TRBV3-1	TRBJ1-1	TGTGCCAGCAGCCAAGACCCCATCCCGGGGCTCGGGGCTTTCTTT	CASSQDPIPGLGAFF
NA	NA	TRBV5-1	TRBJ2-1	TGCGCCAGCAGCTTGGGCAGGATCCCAAACAATGAGCAGTTCTTC	CASSLGRIPNNEQFF
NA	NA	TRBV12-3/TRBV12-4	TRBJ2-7	TGTGCCAGCAGTTTGCCCGGACAGACGAGGAACTCCGAGCAGTACTTC	CASSLPGQTRNSEQYF
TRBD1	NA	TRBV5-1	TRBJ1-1	TGCGCCAGCAGCACCAACAGGGGGCGGAACACTGAAGCTTTCTTT	CASSTNRGRNTEAFF
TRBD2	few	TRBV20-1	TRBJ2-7	TGCAGTGCTAGTCTTCCCCGGACTAGCGGGAAATACGAGCAGTACTTC	CSASLPRTSGKYEQYF
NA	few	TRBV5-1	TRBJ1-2	TGCGCCAGCAGCTTGGGCGGGACGGGAGATGGCTACACCTTC	CASSLGGTGDGYTF
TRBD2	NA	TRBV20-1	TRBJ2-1	TGCAGTGCTTCTAGCGGGAGGGCCCTGGATGAGCAGTTCTTC	CSASSGRALDEQFF
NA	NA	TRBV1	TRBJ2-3	TGCACCAGCAGCTACAGGGGCACAGATACGCAGTATTTT	CTSSYRGTDTQYF
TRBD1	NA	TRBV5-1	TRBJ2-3	TGCGCCACACAGGGGGCCTTTGAATCCGATCCGCAGTATTTT	CATQGAFESDPQYF
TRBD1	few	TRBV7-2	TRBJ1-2	TGTGCCAGCAGCCCGGGAGGGACAGGGGGGAACTATGGCTACACCTTC	CASSPGGTGGNYGYTF
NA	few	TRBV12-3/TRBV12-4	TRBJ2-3	TGTGCCAGCAGTTTAGAGACCCCGTTGGATACGCAGTATTTT	CASSLETPLDTQYF
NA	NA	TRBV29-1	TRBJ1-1	TGCAGCGTTGGCAACAGGAACACTGAAGCTTTCTTT	CSVGNRNTEAFF
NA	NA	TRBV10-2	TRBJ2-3	TGCGCCAGCAGTGAGCGATTCGGGGGAAGCACAGATACGCAGTATTTT	CASSERFGGSTDTQYF
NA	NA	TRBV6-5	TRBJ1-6	TGTGCCAGCAGTTACCGACCGGGATCCCTTGACAATTCACCCCTCCACTTT	CASSYRPGSLDNSPLHF
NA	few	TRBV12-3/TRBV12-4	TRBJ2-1	TGTGCCAGCAGTTCCCGGGCCGACGGGGAGCAGTTCTTC	CASSSRADGEQFF
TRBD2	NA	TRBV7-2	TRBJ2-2	TGTGCCAGCAGCACAAGACTAGCTCTGGGTACCGGGGAGCTGTTTTTT	CASSTRLALGTGELFF
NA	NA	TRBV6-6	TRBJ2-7	TGTGCCAGCAGTCTCGCAGGTAACGAGCAGTACTTC	CASSLAGNEQYF
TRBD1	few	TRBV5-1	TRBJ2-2	TGCGCCAGCAGCAGGCGACAGGGGGACACCGGGGAGCTGTTTTTT	CASSRRQGDTGELFF
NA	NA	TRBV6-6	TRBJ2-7	TGTGCCAGCAGTTACTTCACAGACTACGAGCAGTACTTC	CASSYFTDYEQYF
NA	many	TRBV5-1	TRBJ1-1	TGCGCCAGCAGCTTGGTTGCCGGTTTTAGATCTGAAGCTTTCTTT	CASSLVAGFRSEAFF
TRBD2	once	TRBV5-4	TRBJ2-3	TGTGCCAGCAGCTTGGGGGGCGTAGCGGGAGGATACACAGATACGCAGTATTTT	CASSLGGVAGGYTDTQYF
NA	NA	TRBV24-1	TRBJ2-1	TGTGCCACCAGCAGGGGAAATACAGCGGAGCAGTTCTTC	CATSRGNTAEQFF
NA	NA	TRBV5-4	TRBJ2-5	TGTGCCAGCAGCCCGTTCCAAGAGACCCAGTACTTC	CASSPFQETQYF
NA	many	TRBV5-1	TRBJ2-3	TGCGCCAGCAGCTTGGGGTATGTTGCAGATACGCAGTATTTT	CASSLGYVADTQYF
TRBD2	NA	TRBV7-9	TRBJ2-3	TGTGCCAGCAGCTTATGGCTAGCGGGAACAGATACGCAGTATTTT	CASSLWLAGTDTQYF
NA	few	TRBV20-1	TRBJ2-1	TGCAGTGGAACGGGGTGGGGGAGCTCCTACAATGAGCAGTTCTTC	CSGTGWGSSYNEQFF